This TCR beta chain was captured in a study of cytomegalovirus exposure and HLA in healthy donors. The study's findings and limits: In a later analysis, at a false discovery rate of 0.05, roughly 16,000 TCR beta sequences matched HLA alleles. Earlier analysis found most TCR beta V segments productive about 87% or about 30% of the time. Trimming of TCR beta V- and J-genes showed a link, identified in a later analysis, to a missense DCLRE1C variant. TCR beta sequences reportedly predicted most subjects' HLA-A and HLA-B alleles accurately.

PCR employed 60 Vbeta and 13 Jbeta primers. Using immunoSEQ multiplex PCR, the repertoire was profiled, and TCRdb retains in-frame clones only, with some absent. The sample has 90,000 to 150,000 clones; around 77% are singletons. V lost 2 bases and J 1 base, leaving 10 bases between the germline ends. The CDR3 is made up of 15 amino acids. Germline CDR1 is MNHEY and CDR2 is SVGAGI. This clone was detected only a few times. Its antigen is as yet unknown. This clonotype was sampled from a man between 18 and 29 years old in good health and CMV-seropositive. The V call is TRBV6-5, the J call TRBJ2-3; D possibly corresponds to TRBD1 (6 bases). Material: PBMCs. CDR3 nucleotide sequence: TGTGCCAGCAGTTACATGACAGGACGCACAGATACGCAGTATTTT. Protein product: CASSYMTGRTDTQYF.